This entry is about one T cell receptor (beta chain). Its antigen target is currently unknown. No per-base quality is available; no much larger clone lies one base away. This specimen comes from a study of blood T cell repertoires in COVID-19 (dated by TCRdb to 2020 to 2021). Regarding the complete study: Collaborator samples came from the United States, Italy and Spain and covered acute and convalescent phases of COVID-19. The prospective study material was composed of cDNA or gDNA derived from T cells, B-cell-depleted T cells, or PBMCs. Deeply sampled blood TCRbeta repertoires from subjects exposed to, actively infected with, or recovered from COVID-19 were included in the dataset. A freely available public database, intended as a resource for researchers studying the immune response to SARS-CoV-2, is where the repertoires were released. Samples came from the ongoing ImmuneRACE study (first 160 participants) plus 1,254 subjects from 6 global collaborators. A de-identified subject ID, COVID-19 status, age in years and sex were almost always included in the sample metadata. HLA class I and class II types, where available, came from metadata supplied by the sample provider rather than from assay-based typing.

TCRbeta CDR3 regions were amplified from genomic DNA using the immunoSEQ Assay, a bias-controlled multiplex PCR. The published analysis was carried out like this. Within the assay, amplification of reference gene primers was used to estimate how many nucleated cells each sample contained. Sequence reads were collapsed and filtered to measure the absolute abundance of every unique TCRbeta CDR3 rearrangement. Productive Simpson clonality was computed per sample as the square root of Simpson's diversity index over productive rearrangements. Here the immuneACCESS table is served through TCRdb, limited to in-frame sequences with V and J called. Missing clones are a known gap in these copies; in checked studies unresolved V genes cover under half, and the rest lacks a known reason. The V and J calls and clone size come from that table; D and trimming were worked out from the DNA. The sample profile shows about 57,000 clones; more than 75% of them were found once. In total, the top ten clones hold roughly 22% of the sample.

Collaborating institutions collected whole blood in K2EDTA tubes following their own protocols. For TCRbeta analysis, collaborator samples were shipped as frozen whole blood, as isolated PBMCs, or as DNA extracted from either sample type. Broad study findings and their caveats: The quantity of clinical and demographic metadata differed by source and by participant and was supplied without curation.

V trim: 3 bases; J trim: 8 bases; unmatched bases: 8. Spanning cysteine to phenylalanine, the CDR3 consists of 15 amino acids. Kept here is only the CDR3 DNA, which spans 45 bases and is read in frame from base 1. CDR1 is given as KGHSH and CDR2 as LQKENI, both from the germline V gene. The receptor comes from a woman in her sixties or seventies with acute or convalescent COVID-19. The chain couples TRBV18 to TRBJ2-1; 9 nucleotides in the junction match TRBD2. Sample: peripheral blood. The CDR3 protein is CASSPRRGGRDEQFF. Read as DNA, the sequence is TGTGCCAGCTCACCGAGGCGGGGGGGCCGCGATGAGCAGTTCTTC.